The T cell receptor beta chain under discussion was sequenced for a study of control samples from healthy donors and cancer patients. This clone came up once. CDR1 is MGHRA and CDR2 is YSYEKL in the germline V gene. This CDR3 is 17 amino acids long. V lost 3 bases and J 9 bases, leaving 24 bases between the germline ends. TCRdb keeps only in-frame clones here, not all; method: immunoSEQ multiplex PCR. The data show about 180,000 clones, with roughly 92% seen just once and 1.4% held by the top ten. Sample: blood. The clonotype was recovered from a man aged 25-40 years in good health. The chain combines TRBV4-1 with TRBJ2-1, with a tentative D call TRBD2 (6 bases). The CDR3 nucleotides read TGCGCCAGCAGCCAGTCACCGGGACTCGGTTCCGGGGGTGAGCAGTTCTTC. Protein sequence: CASSQSPGLGSGGEQFF.